The rows below give T cell receptor beta chains drawn from one sample of a study of shared T cell receptors in the human thymus. Measured with immunoSEQ multiplex PCR; TCRdb has only the in-frame clones, and not every one. The table shows about 380,000 clones, with approximately 95% occurring only once. Material for sequencing was thymocytes. These receptors came from a human donor. Each CDR3 is given with its conserved first and last residue. The order of the fields is D gene, V gene, clone size, J gene, CDR3 protein, CDR3 DNA. A D gene is named only where the DNA matches it firmly. Clone size is not always given. Where it is, it says once, few, many or a class for expanded clones.

-	TRBV4-3	-	TRBJ2-5	CASSQDLRPRVTQYF	TGCGCCAGCAGCCAAGATCTCAGGCCCCGAGTGACCCAGTACTTC
-	TRBV11-2	-	TRBJ1-3	CASSLTASRNTIYF	TGTGCCAGCAGCCTAACAGCTAGCAGAAACACCATATATTTT
-	TRBV28	-	TRBJ1-1	CASSLRRGVTEAFF	TGTGCCAGCAGTTTGAGGAGGGGAGTCACTGAAGCTTTCTTT
-	TRBV21-1	-	TRBJ1-1	CASPPGDRVVMNTEAFF	TGTGCCAGCCCCCCCGGGGACAGGGTGGTCATGAACACTGAAGCTTTCTTT
-	TRBV4-1	-	TRBJ2-1	CASSQGKGDGDNEQFF	TGCGCCAGCAGCCAAGGAAAGGGGGATGGCGACAATGAGCAGTTCTTC
-	TRBV30	-	TRBJ2-7	CAWSTQGGNEQYF	TGTGCCTGGAGTACCCAGGGGGGGAACGAGCAGTACTTC
TRBD2	TRBV9	-	TRBJ2-3	CASSARELRTDTQYF	TGTGCCAGCAGCGCGCGGGAGTTGAGAACAGATACGCAGTATTTT
-	TRBV11-2	-	TRBJ1-3	CASSLETRLGNTIYF	TGTGCCAGCAGCTTAGAGACCCGCTTAGGAAACACCATATATTTT
TRBD2	TRBV13	-	TRBJ2-1	CASSLLILGRGNEQFF	TGTGCCAGCAGCTTATTAATTCTGGGGAGGGGCAATGAGCAGTTCTTC
TRBD2	TRBV5-1	-	TRBJ2-1	CASSFKGLVRNEQFF	TGCGCCAGCAGCTTTAAGGGACTAGTAAGGAATGAGCAGTTCTTC
-	TRBV4-1	-	TRBJ2-1	CASSPYEDNEQFF	TGCGCCAGCAGCCCCTATGAGGACAATGAGCAGTTCTTC
-	TRBV27	-	TRBJ1-2	CASSTAGIGGYTF	TGTGCCAGCAGTACGGCAGGGATCGGAGGCTACACCTTC
-	TRBV19	-	TRBJ2-5	CACSGGPQETQYF	TGTGCCTGTTCAGGGGGGCCCCAAGAGACCCAGTACTTC
TRBD1	TRBV5-1	-	TRBJ2-2	CASCGQGRVGELFF	TGCGCCAGCTGCGGACAGGGTAGAGTGGGGGAGCTGTTTTTT
-	TRBV7-2	-	TRBJ2-6	CASTPGSSGANVLTF	TGTGCCAGCACTCCCGGGAGCTCTGGGGCCAACGTCCTGACTTTC
-	TRBV27	few	TRBJ1-3	CASSLSVSGNTIYF	TGTGCCAGCAGTTTATCGGTCTCTGGAAACACCATATATTTT
-	TRBV5-6	-	TRBJ2-5	CASSLSFQETQYF	TGTGCCAGCAGCTTGAGTTTCCAAGAGACCCAGTACTTC
TRBD1	TRBV27	-	TRBJ2-7	CASSGNRGPNEQYF	TGTGCCAGCAGTGGCAACAGGGGGCCCAACGAGCAGTACTTC
-	TRBV30	-	TRBJ2-7	CVVKGPTGEQYF	TGTGTCGTAAAGGGCCCCACCGGCGAGCAGTACTTC
TRBD2	TRBV7-2	-	TRBJ2-1	CASSPSGTSGLNEQFF	TGTGCCAGCAGCCCCTCTGGGACTAGCGGTCTCAATGAGCAGTTCTTC
-	TRBV14	-	TRBJ2-3	CASSQDPGPSTDTQYF	TGTGCCAGCAGCCAAGACCCAGGGCCTTCCACAGATACGCAGTATTTT
-	TRBV19	-	TRBJ1-4	CASSIEGSTNEKLFF	TGTGCCAGTAGTATAGAGGGATCAACTAATGAAAAACTGTTTTTT
-	TRBV19	-	TRBJ2-1	CASSTRSNYNEQFF	TGTGCCAGTAGTACGAGATCTAACTACAATGAGCAGTTCTTC
-	TRBV4-1	-	TRBJ2-2	CASSQDPPGENTGELFF	TGCGCCAGCAGCCAAGATCCCCCCGGGGAGAACACCGGGGAGCTGTTTTTT
-	TRBV7-9	-	TRBJ1-3	CASSFGDTDSGNTIYF	TGTGCCAGCAGCTTCGGGGACACCGACTCTGGAAACACCATATATTTT
-	TRBV6-5	-	TRBJ2-1	CASARLCSYNEQFF	TGTGCCAGCGCCCGGCTCTGCTCCTACAATGAGCAGTTCTTC
-	TRBV5-6	-	TRBJ1-4	CASSLGYSYEKLFF	TGTGCCAGCAGCTTGGGTTACAGCTATGAAAAACTGTTTTTT
-	TRBV29-1	-	TRBJ2-5	CSVESSTQYF	TGCAGCGTTGAAAGTTCGACCCAGTACTTC
TRBD2	TRBV5-1	-	TRBJ2-1	CASNRGRQAYNEQFF	TGCGCCAGCAACCGCGGGAGGCAAGCCTACAATGAGCAGTTCTTC
-	TRBV28	-	TRBJ1-3	CASSLCGSPTSGNTIYF	TGTGCCAGCAGTTTATGTGGCAGCCCAACCTCTGGAAACACCATATATTTT
TRBD1	TRBV7-6	once	TRBJ2-2	CASSLADRGWKGELFF	TGTGCCAGCAGCTTAGCCGACAGGGGGTGGAAAGGGGAGCTGTTTTTT
-	TRBV7-9	-	TRBJ1-4	CASSLGIRDGAEKLFF	TGTGCCAGCAGCTTGGGTATTCGGGACGGTGCAGAAAAACTGTTTTTT
-	TRBV11-2	-	TRBJ1-1	CASSFGGATEAFF	TGTGCCAGCAGCTTTGGAGGTGCGACTGAAGCTTTCTTT
-	TRBV5-1	-	TRBJ2-7	CASSLVQGLTYEQYF	TGCGCCAGCAGCTTGGTGCAGGGGCTCACCTACGAGCAGTACTTC
-	TRBV5-1	-	TRBJ2-7	CASSCGASESYEQYF	TGCGCCAGCAGCTGTGGTGCTAGCGAATCCTACGAGCAGTACTTC
-	TRBV9	-	TRBJ1-2	CASSPGTVIGGYTF	TGTGCCAGCAGTCCAGGGACTGTGATTGGCGGCTACACCTTC
-	TRBV10-3	-	TRBJ1-5	CAISESREQPQHF	TGTGCCATCAGTGAGTCTAGAGAGCAGCCCCAGCATTTT
TRBD1	TRBV9	-	TRBJ1-1	CASRVGAGWTGGRVATEAFF	TGTGCCAGCAGGGTAGGGGCCGGTTGGACAGGGGGAAGGGTGGCCACTGAAGCTTTCTTT
-	TRBV14	-	TRBJ1-1	CASSQDHTDRSTEAFF	TGTGCCAGCAGCCAAGATCACACAGACAGGTCCACTGAAGCTTTCTTT
TRBD2	TRBV27	-	TRBJ2-7	CASSLFRGLAEYEQYF	TGTGCCAGCAGTTTATTTAGGGGACTAGCGGAATACGAGCAGTACTTC
-	TRBV25-1	-	TRBJ1-1	CASSEWAGANTEAFF	TGTGCCAGCAGTGAATGGGCAGGGGCGAACACTGAAGCTTTCTTT